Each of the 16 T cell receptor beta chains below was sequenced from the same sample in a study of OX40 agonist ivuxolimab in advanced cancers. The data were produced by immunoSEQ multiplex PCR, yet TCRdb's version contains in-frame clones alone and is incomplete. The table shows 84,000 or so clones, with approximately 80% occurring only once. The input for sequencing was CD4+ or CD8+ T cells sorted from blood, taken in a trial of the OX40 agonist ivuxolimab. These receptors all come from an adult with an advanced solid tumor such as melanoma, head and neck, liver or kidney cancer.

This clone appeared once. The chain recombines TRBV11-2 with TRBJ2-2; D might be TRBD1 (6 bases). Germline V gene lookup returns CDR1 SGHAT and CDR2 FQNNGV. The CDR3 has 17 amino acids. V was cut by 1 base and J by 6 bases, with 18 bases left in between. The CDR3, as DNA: TGTGCCAGCAGCTTAGTCAGCTGGTCAGGGGCGGCCGGGGAGCTGTTTTTT. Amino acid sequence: CASSLVSWSGAAGELFF. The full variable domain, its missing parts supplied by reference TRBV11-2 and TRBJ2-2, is EAGVAQSPRYKIIEKRQSVAFWCNPISGHATLYWYQQILGQGPKLLIQFQNNGVVDDSQLPKDRFSAERLKGVDSTLKIQPAKLEDSAVYLCASSLVSWSGAAGELFFGEGSRLTVL.

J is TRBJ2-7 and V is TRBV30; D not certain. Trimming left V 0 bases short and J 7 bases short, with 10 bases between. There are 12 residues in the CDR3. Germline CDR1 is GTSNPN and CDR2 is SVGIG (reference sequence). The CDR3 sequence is CAWSVGQTEQYF. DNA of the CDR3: TGTGCCTGGAGTGTAGGCCAGACTGAGCAGTACTTC.

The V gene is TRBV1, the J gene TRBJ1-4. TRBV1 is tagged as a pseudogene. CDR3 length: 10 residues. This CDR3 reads CTTVNEKLFF. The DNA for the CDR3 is TGCACCACCGTTAATGAAAAACTGTTTTTT.

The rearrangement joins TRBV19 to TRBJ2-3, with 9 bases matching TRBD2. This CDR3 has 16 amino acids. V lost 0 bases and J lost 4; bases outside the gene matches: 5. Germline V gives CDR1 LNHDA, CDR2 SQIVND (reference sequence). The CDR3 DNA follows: TGTGCCAGTAGTATAGATGGGACTAGCAGGGCAGATACGCAGTATTTT. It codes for CASSIDGTSRADTQYF.

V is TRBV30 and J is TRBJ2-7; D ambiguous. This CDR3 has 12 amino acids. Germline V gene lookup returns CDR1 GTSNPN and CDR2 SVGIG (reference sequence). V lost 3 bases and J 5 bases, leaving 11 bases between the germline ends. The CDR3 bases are TGTGCCTGGAGAAGCAATTCTGACGAGCAGTACTTC. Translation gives CAWRSNSDEQYF.

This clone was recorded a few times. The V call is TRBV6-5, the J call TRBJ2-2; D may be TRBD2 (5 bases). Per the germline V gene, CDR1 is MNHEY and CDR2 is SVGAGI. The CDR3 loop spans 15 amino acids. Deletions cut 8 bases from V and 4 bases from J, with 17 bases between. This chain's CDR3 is CASFIRGGVTGELFF. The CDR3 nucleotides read TGTGCCAGCTTCATCCGGGGTGGTGTCACCGGGGAGCTGTTTTTT.

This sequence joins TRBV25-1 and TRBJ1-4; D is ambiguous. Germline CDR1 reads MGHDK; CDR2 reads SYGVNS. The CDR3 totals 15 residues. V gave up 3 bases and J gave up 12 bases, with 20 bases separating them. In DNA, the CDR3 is TGTGCCAGCAGTGACTCGACGTTAGGTGGCCGGCAACTGTTTTTT. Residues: CASSDSTLGGRQLFF.

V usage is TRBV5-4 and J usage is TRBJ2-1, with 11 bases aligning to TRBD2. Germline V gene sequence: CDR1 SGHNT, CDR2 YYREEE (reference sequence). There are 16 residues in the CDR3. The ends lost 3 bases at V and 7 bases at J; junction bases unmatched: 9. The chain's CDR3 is CASSSKTSGEVNEQFF. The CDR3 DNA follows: TGTGCCAGCAGCTCGAAGACTAGCGGGGAAGTGAATGAGCAGTTCTTC.

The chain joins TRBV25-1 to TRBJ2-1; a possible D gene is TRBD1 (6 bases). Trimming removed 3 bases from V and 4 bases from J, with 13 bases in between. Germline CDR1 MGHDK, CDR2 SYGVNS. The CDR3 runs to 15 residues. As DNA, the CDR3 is TGTGCCAGCAGTGACGGACAGAACTTTTACAATGAGCAGTTCTTC. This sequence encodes CASSDGQNFYNEQFF.

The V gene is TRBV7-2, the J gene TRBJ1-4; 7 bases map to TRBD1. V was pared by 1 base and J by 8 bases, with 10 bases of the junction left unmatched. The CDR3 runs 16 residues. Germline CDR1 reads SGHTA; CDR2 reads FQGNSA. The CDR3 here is CASSLGPHRGAEKLFF. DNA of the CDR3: TGTGCCAGCAGCTTAGGGCCCCACAGGGGTGCGGAAAAACTGTTTTTT.

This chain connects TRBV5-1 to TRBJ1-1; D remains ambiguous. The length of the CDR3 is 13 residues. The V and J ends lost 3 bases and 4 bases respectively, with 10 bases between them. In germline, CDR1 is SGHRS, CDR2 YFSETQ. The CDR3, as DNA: TGCGCCAGCAGCTCACAGCCGTTCACTGAAGCTTTCTTT. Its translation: CASSSQPFTEAFF.

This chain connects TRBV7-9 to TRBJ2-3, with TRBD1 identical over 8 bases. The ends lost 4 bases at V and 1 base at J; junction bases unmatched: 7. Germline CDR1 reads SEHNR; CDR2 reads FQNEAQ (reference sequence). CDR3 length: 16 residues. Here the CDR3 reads CASSSIRGRGTDTQYF. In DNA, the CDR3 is TGTGCCAGCAGCTCGATCAGGGGGCGCGGCACAGATACGCAGTATTTT.

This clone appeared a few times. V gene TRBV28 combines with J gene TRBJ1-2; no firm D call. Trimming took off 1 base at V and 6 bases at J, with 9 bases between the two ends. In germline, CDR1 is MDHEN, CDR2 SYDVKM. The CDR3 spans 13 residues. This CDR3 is CASSLFVADGYTF. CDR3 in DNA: TGTGCCAGCAGTTTATTCGTCGCGGATGGCTACACCTTC.

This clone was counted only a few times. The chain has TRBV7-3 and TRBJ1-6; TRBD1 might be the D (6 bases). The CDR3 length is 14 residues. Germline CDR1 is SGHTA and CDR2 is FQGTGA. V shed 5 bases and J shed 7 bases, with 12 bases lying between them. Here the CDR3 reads CASSNGTPNSPLHF. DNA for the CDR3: TGTGCCAGCAGCAACGGGACACCGAATTCACCCCTCCACTTT. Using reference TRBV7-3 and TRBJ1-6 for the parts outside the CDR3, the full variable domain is GAGVSQTPSNKVTEKGKYVELRCDPISGHTALYWYRQSLGQGPEFLIYFQGTGAADDSGLPNDRFFAVRPEGSVSTLKIQRTERGDSAVYLCASSNGTPNSPLHFGNGTRLTVT.

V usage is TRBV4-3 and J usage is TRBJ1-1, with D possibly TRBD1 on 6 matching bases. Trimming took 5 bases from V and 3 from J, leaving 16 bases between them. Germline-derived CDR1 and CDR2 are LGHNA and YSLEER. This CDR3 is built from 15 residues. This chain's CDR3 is CASSSIMGAYTEAFF. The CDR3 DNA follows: TGCGCCAGCAGCTCCATCATGGGGGCGTACACTGAAGCTTTCTTT.

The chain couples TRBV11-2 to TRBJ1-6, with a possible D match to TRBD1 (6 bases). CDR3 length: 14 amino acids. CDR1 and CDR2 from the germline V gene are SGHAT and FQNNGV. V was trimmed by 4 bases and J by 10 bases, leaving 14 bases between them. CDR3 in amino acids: CASSSDRESSPLHF. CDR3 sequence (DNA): TGTGCCAGCAGCTCGGACAGAGAGTCATCACCCCTCCACTTT.